Reported below is one T cell receptor beta chain. Its binding antigen is unknown. Base qualities are missing; no much larger clone stands one base away. The collaborating institutions used their own protocols to collect whole blood in K2EDTA tubes. For TCRbeta analysis, collaborators shipped samples as frozen whole blood, isolated PBMCs, or DNA extracted from either of those sample types. CDR1 MNHNS and CDR2 SASEGT were looked up in the germline V gene. The germline V and J ends show losses of 1 base and 4 bases respectively, and no gene match explains 3 bases of the junction. Counted from cysteine to phenylalanine, this CDR3 has 14 amino acids. Kept here is only the CDR3 DNA, which spans 42 bases and is read in frame from base 1. The immunoSEQ Assay, a bias-controlled multiplex PCR, was used to amplify TCRbeta CDR3 regions from genomic DNA. Concerning the study's data processing: The number of nucleated cells in each sample was estimated by amplification of reference gene primers within the assay. Sequence reads were collapsed and filtered to measure the absolute abundance of every unique TCRbeta CDR3 rearrangement. For each sample, productive Simpson clonality was calculated as the square root of Simpson's diversity index across productive rearrangements. TCRdb re-hosts the immuneACCESS table, in-frame sequences only. Its copies lack some clones; in the studies checked, an unresolved V gene accounts for under half of them, and the cause for the rest is not known. The V and J calls and clone size are taken from that table; D and trimming were inferred from the DNA. The sample table shows 150,000 or so clones, and under 90% are seen once. The biggest ten clones account for 0.5% to 0.65% of the sample.

The source of the sample is a study of blood T cell repertoires in COVID-19 (TCRdb year 2020). Concerning the study at large: The collaborator samples originated in the United States, Italy and Spain and spanned the acute and convalescent phases of COVID-19. The material from the prospective study consisted of cDNA or gDNA derived from T cells, B-cell-depleted T cells, or PBMCs. Subjects who had been exposed to COVID-19, were actively infected with it, or had recovered from it provided the deeply sampled blood TCRbeta repertoires that made up the dataset. The repertoires were released in a freely available public database meant as a resource for research on the immune response to SARS-CoV-2. The samples were drawn from two sources: the first 160 participants of the ongoing ImmuneRACE study, and fewer than 1,500 subjects contributed by 6 global collaborators. Nearly every sample came with metadata listing a de-identified subject ID, COVID-19 status, age in years and sex. Where HLA class I and class II types were available, the types were taken from metadata supplied by the sample provider, not from assay-based typing. Paper-wide results and their limitations: The quantity of clinical and demographic metadata differed by source and by participant and was supplied without curation.

The receptor was isolated from a man aged 60 to 69 with acute or convalescent COVID-19. Sample: peripheral blood. The chain is encoded by TRBV6-1 joined to TRBJ2-5; TRBD1 fits 7 bases in the junction. For the CDR3, the sequence is CASSEGGTAETQYF. The sequenced DNA is TGTGCCAGCAGTGAAGGGGGGACAGCAGAGACCCAGTACTTC.